This is a list of T cell receptor beta chains from one sample in a study of T cell responses to AZD1222 COVID-19 vaccine. Using immunoSEQ multiplex PCR, the repertoire was profiled, and TCRdb retains in-frame clones only, with some absent. The sample includes about 150,000 clones, roughly 87% of them seen just once. Sequenced here: peripheral blood, sampled on day 0 of AZD1222 vaccination. The receptor set was obtained from an adult in good health. The CDR3 runs from the conserved cysteine through the conserved F or W. D genes are given only for firm matches. Not every row has a clone size; where given, it reads once, few, many or a size class.

v_gene: TRBV5-4; j_gene: TRBJ2-7; d_gene: TRBD2; abundance: once; CDR3aa: CASSLAGGKSYEQYF; CDR3nt: TGTGCCAGCAGCTTAGCGGGAGGGAAATCCTACGAGCAGTACTTC
v_gene: TRBV7-6; j_gene: TRBJ2-6; d_gene: .; abundance: .; CDR3aa: CASSQTGRPGHLSSGANVLTF; CDR3nt: TGTGCCAGCAGCCAAACAGGAAGACCGGGACACCTCTCCTCTGGGGCCAACGTCCTGACTTTC
v_gene: TRBV10-3; j_gene: TRBJ1-3; d_gene: TRBD1; abundance: once; CDR3aa: CATRRQGIGSGNTIYF; CDR3nt: TGTGCCACCCGACGACAGGGGATCGGCTCTGGAAACACCATATATTTT
v_gene: TRBV3-1/TRBV3-2; j_gene: TRBJ1-3; d_gene: .; abundance: .; CDR3aa: CASSQGTRSGNTIYF; CDR3nt: TGTGCCAGCAGCCAGGGGACGCGGTCTGGAAACACCATATATTTT
v_gene: TRBV5-1; j_gene: TRBJ1-1; d_gene: TRBD1; abundance: .; CDR3aa: CASSRTGNRGMNTEAFF; CDR3nt: TGCGCCAGCAGCCGAACCGGCAACAGGGGGATGAACACTGAAGCTTTCTTT
v_gene: TRBV7-9; j_gene: TRBJ1-4; d_gene: .; abundance: .; CDR3aa: CASSFKQGGGGTNEKLFF; CDR3nt: TGTGCCAGCAGCTTTAAACAGGGCGGTGGAGGAACTAATGAAAAACTGTTTTTT
v_gene: TRBV7-2; j_gene: TRBJ2-1; d_gene: .; abundance: once; CDR3aa: CASSWGLAYNEQFF; CDR3nt: TGTGCCAGCAGCTGGGGTTTGGCCTACAATGAGCAGTTCTTC
v_gene: TRBV5-1; j_gene: TRBJ2-3; d_gene: TRBD1; abundance: .; CDR3aa: CASSLASGQQDTQYF; CDR3nt: TGCGCCAGCAGCTTGGCTTCGGGACAGCAAGATACGCAGTATTTT
v_gene: TRBV18; j_gene: TRBJ1-4; d_gene: .; abundance: .; CDR3aa: CASSSGVGGEKLFF; CDR3nt: TGTGCCAGCTCATCGGGCGTCGGGGGTGAAAAACTGTTTTTT
v_gene: TRBV2; j_gene: TRBJ1-1; d_gene: .; abundance: .; CDR3aa: CASATFRNAEAFF; CDR3nt: TGTGCCAGCGCGACGTTCAGAAACGCTGAAGCTTTCTTT
v_gene: TRBV12-3/TRBV12-4; j_gene: TRBJ1-2; d_gene: TRBD1; abundance: .; CDR3aa: CASRRQGDCTF; CDR3nt: TGTGCCAGCAGGAGACAGGGGGACTGCACCTTC
v_gene: TRBV25-1; j_gene: TRBJ2-4; d_gene: .; abundance: .; CDR3aa: CASSGGPIQYF; CDR3nt: TGTGCCAGCAGTGGGGGCCCCATTCAGTACTTC
v_gene: TRBV7-9; j_gene: TRBJ1-6; d_gene: TRBD1; abundance: .; CDR3aa: CASSFGQGGSPLHF; CDR3nt: TGTGCCAGCAGTTTCGGACAGGGCGGGTCACCCCTCCACTTT
v_gene: TRBV15; j_gene: TRBJ2-7; d_gene: TRBD1; abundance: few; CDR3aa: CATSRGTGTGGYEQYF; CDR3nt: TGTGCCACCAGCAGAGGTACCGGGACAGGGGGATACGAGCAGTACTTC
v_gene: TRBV7-3; j_gene: TRBJ1-3; d_gene: .; abundance: once; CDR3aa: CASSLNTGPGNTIYF; CDR3nt: TGTGCCAGCAGCTTAAATACAGGGCCTGGAAACACCATATATTTT
v_gene: TRBV10-3; j_gene: TRBJ1-6; d_gene: .; abundance: .; CDR3aa: CAISEGSSYNSPLHF; CDR3nt: TGTGCCATCAGTGAGGGGAGCTCCTATAATTCACCCCTCCACTTT
v_gene: TRBV21-1; j_gene: TRBJ1-3; d_gene: .; abundance: once; CDR3aa: CASCETGVSGNTIYF; CDR3nt: TGTGCCAGCTGTGAAACAGGGGTCTCTGGAAACACCATATATTTT
v_gene: TRBV19; j_gene: TRBJ1-5; d_gene: .; abundance: .; CDR3aa: CASSTGVVQPQHF; CDR3nt: TGTGCCAGTAGTACGGGGGTAGTTCAGCCCCAGCATTTT
v_gene: TRBV20-1; j_gene: TRBJ1-5; d_gene: .; abundance: .; CDR3aa: CSASRGRFVQPQHF; CDR3nt: TGCAGTGCTAGTAGGGGCAGGTTTGTCCAGCCCCAGCATTTT
v_gene: TRBV6-5; j_gene: TRBJ2-3; d_gene: .; abundance: .; CDR3aa: CASSYRDNTDTQYF; CDR3nt: TGTGCCAGCAGTTACAGGGACAACACAGATACGCAGTATTTT
v_gene: TRBV7-9; j_gene: TRBJ1-1; d_gene: .; abundance: .; CDR3aa: CASSSSGGGRGVEAFF; CDR3nt: TGTGCCAGCAGCTCCTCGGGGGGAGGGCGGGGAGTTGAAGCTTTCTTT
v_gene: TRBV7-2; j_gene: TRBJ1-5; d_gene: TRBD1; abundance: .; CDR3aa: CASSSPGRGPGQPQHF; CDR3nt: TGTGCCAGCAGCTCACCGGGCAGGGGGCCAGGGCAGCCCCAGCATTTT
v_gene: TRBV6-5; j_gene: TRBJ2-7; d_gene: .; abundance: .; CDR3aa: CASSKGGSGVDEQYF; CDR3nt: TGTGCCAGCAGCAAGGGGGGTTCGGGTGTCGACGAGCAGTACTTC
v_gene: TRBV18; j_gene: TRBJ2-6; d_gene: .; abundance: once; CDR3aa: CASSPQEGANVLTF; CDR3nt: TGTGCCAGCTCACCACAGGAGGGGGCCAACGTCCTGACTTTC
v_gene: TRBV7-2; j_gene: TRBJ1-5; d_gene: TRBD1; abundance: .; CDR3aa: CASSLGQGNQPQHF; CDR3nt: TGTGCCAGCAGCTTAGGACAGGGAAATCAGCCCCAGCATTTT
v_gene: TRBV18; j_gene: TRBJ2-2; d_gene: .; abundance: .; CDR3aa: CASSPRTQNTGELFF; CDR3nt: TGTGCCAGCTCGCCCCGGACTCAGAACACCGGGGAGCTGTTTTTT
v_gene: TRBV5-1; j_gene: TRBJ2-7; d_gene: .; abundance: .; CDR3aa: CASSPIGGKSEQYF; CDR3nt: TGCGCCAGCAGCCCGATTGGGGGAAAGAGCGAGCAGTACTTC
v_gene: TRBV7-7; j_gene: TRBJ2-3; d_gene: TRBD2; abundance: .; CDR3aa: CASSLGPTSGSADTQYF; CDR3nt: TGTGCCAGCAGCTTAGGCCCCACTAGCGGGAGCGCAGATACGCAGTATTTT
v_gene: TRBV3-1/TRBV3-2; j_gene: TRBJ1-2; d_gene: TRBD1; abundance: .; CDR3aa: CASSLRTGISGYTF; CDR3nt: TGTGCCAGCAGCCTAAGGACAGGGATTTCAGGCTACACCTTC
v_gene: TRBV6-5; j_gene: TRBJ2-7; d_gene: .; abundance: .; CDR3aa: CASSYSRGSSSEQYF; CDR3nt: TGTGCCAGCAGTTACTCTCGGGGATCCTCCTCCGAGCAGTACTTC
v_gene: TRBV28; j_gene: TRBJ1-2; d_gene: .; abundance: .; CDR3aa: CASSTGGYGYTF; CDR3nt: TGTGCCAGCAGTACTGGTGGCTATGGCTACACCTTC
v_gene: TRBV9; j_gene: TRBJ1-1; d_gene: .; abundance: .; CDR3aa: CASSREGDTEAFF; CDR3nt: TGTGCCAGCAGCCGGGAAGGGGACACTGAAGCTTTCTTT
v_gene: TRBV7-9; j_gene: TRBJ1-3; d_gene: .; abundance: .; CDR3aa: CASSLPDRSSGNTIYF; CDR3nt: TGTGCCAGCAGCTTACCCGACCGGTCCTCTGGAAACACCATATATTTT
v_gene: TRBV15; j_gene: TRBJ2-3; d_gene: .; abundance: .; CDR3aa: CATSRDGGGGGRDTQYF; CDR3nt: TGTGCCACCAGCAGAGATGGAGGCGGGGGCGGTCGGGATACGCAGTATTTT
v_gene: TRBV4-2; j_gene: TRBJ1-5; d_gene: .; abundance: .; CDR3aa: CASSSRAGGNQPQHF; CDR3nt: TGTGCCAGCAGCTCGAGGGCAGGAGGCAATCAGCCCCAGCATTTT
v_gene: TRBV3-1/TRBV3-2; j_gene: TRBJ2-1; d_gene: TRBD2; abundance: .; CDR3aa: CASSQKYGIAGGNYNEQFF; CDR3nt: TGTGCCAGCAGCCAAAAGTACGGGATAGCGGGAGGGAATTACAATGAGCAGTTCTTC
v_gene: TRBV6-5; j_gene: TRBJ2-5; d_gene: TRBD1; abundance: .; CDR3aa: CAISGTEQETQYF; CDR3nt: TGTGCCATCTCCGGGACAGAACAAGAGACCCAGTACTTC
v_gene: TRBV5-5; j_gene: TRBJ1-3; d_gene: TRBD1; abundance: .; CDR3aa: CASSPKDRDSGNTIYF; CDR3nt: TGTGCCAGCAGCCCGAAGGACAGGGACTCTGGAAACACCATATATTTT
v_gene: TRBV6-2/TRBV6-3; j_gene: TRBJ2-6; d_gene: TRBD2; abundance: few; CDR3aa: CASSPWVAGDSRSGANVLTF; CDR3nt: TGTGCCAGCAGTCCATGGGTAGCGGGAGACTCTCGCTCTGGGGCCAACGTCCTGACTTTC
v_gene: TRBV19; j_gene: TRBJ1-6; d_gene: .; abundance: .; CDR3aa: CASSIVGIRDGARDNSPLHF; CDR3nt: TGTGCCAGTAGTATAGTAGGTATTAGGGACGGGGCTAGGGATAATTCACCCCTCCACTTT
v_gene: TRBV7-9; j_gene: TRBJ2-5; d_gene: .; abundance: .; CDR3aa: CASSLAGPGTQYF; CDR3nt: TGTGCCAGCAGCTTAGCCGGCCCAGGGACCCAGTACTTC
v_gene: TRBV28; j_gene: TRBJ1-6; d_gene: TRBD1; abundance: .; CDR3aa: CASSLAGTGRVSPLHF; CDR3nt: TGTGCCAGCAGTCTCGCGGGGACAGGGAGGGTTTCACCCCTCCACTTT